These 12 T cell receptor beta chains originate from one sample sequenced in a study of blood T cell repertoires in COVID-19. The assay was immunoSEQ multiplex PCR, and TCRdb's table has in-frame clones only and misses some. This table has about 170,000 clones, 80% to 90% appearing once. The sequencing sample was made of peripheral blood. The receptors were sampled from a woman aged 70-85 years with COVID-19, enrolled during active disease.

This chain joins TRBV5-4 and TRBJ1-2, with TRBD1 matching 8 bases. The CDR3 totals 16 residues. The ends lost 4 bases at V and 4 bases at J; junction bases unmatched: 12. Germline loops: CDR1 SGHNT, CDR2 YYREEE (reference sequence). This chain's CDR3 is CASSKEDRAMGYGYTF. The CDR3 DNA is TGTGCCAGCAGCAAGGAGGACAGGGCGATGGGCTATGGCTACACCTTC.

This rearrangement joins TRBV3-1 (or the pseudogene TRBV3-2) to TRBJ2-1, with 12 bases aligning to TRBD2. V lost 4 bases and J lost 4; bases outside the gene matches: 5. This CDR3 is built from 16 residues. Germline CDR1 reads LGHDT; CDR2 reads YNNKEL (reference sequence). The CDR3 region is CASSLPGTSGYNEQFF. As DNA, the CDR3 is TGTGCCAGCAGCCTCCCCGGGACTAGCGGGTACAATGAGCAGTTCTTC.

This clone has ten or more counts. The V and J genes are TRBV4-1 and TRBJ2-7; D might be TRBD2 (7 bases). The CDR3 sequence is 14 residues long. From germline, CDR1 is MGHRA and CDR2 YSYEKL. Trimming shortened V by 4 bases and J by 4 bases, and 14 bases separated the two germline ends. CDR3 coding DNA: TGCGCCAGCAGCCTAGGGGGAGGGAGGTACGAGCAGTACTTC. Its protein is CASSLGGGRYEQYF.

The chain uses TRBV16 and TRBJ2-7; D remains ambiguous. The V end was cut by 3 bases, the J end by 2 bases, with 11 bases between. Per the germline V gene, CDR1 is KGHSY and CDR2 is FQNENV. The CDR3 loop spans 14 amino acids. Written as DNA, the CDR3 is TGTGCCAGCAGCCAGCGGAGTCGACCCTACGAGCAGTACTTC. It codes for CASSQRSRPYEQYF.

V is TRBV3-1 (or the pseudogene TRBV3-2) and J is TRBJ2-4, with 10 bases aligning to TRBD1. V was clipped by 1 base and J by 10 bases; unmatched bases: 19. The CDR3 is made up of 19 amino acids. Looked up from germline, CDR1 is LGHDT and CDR2 is YNNKEL (reference sequence). DNA of the CDR3: TGTGCCAGCAGCCAAGCCCCGGGACAGGGGTTTCCCCCCACTAAGATTCAGTACTTC. It yields the protein CASSQAPGQGFPPTKIQYF.

This chain joins TRBV28 and TRBJ1-5; 8 positions agree with TRBD1. Losses at the gene ends were 2 bases for V and 7 bases for J; bases not matched to a gene: 13. Per the germline V gene, CDR1 is MDHEN and CDR2 is SYDVKM. CDR3 size: 17 residues. As DNA, the CDR3 is TGTGCCAGCAGTTTACGAGCCCTGACAGGGGATGGACAGCCCCAGCATTTT. Protein product: CASSLRALTGDGQPQHF. Full variable domain (rest looked up from reference TRBV28 and TRBJ1-5): DVKVTQSSRYLVKRTGEKVFLECVQDMDHENMFWYRQDPGLGLRLIYFSYDVKMKEKGDIPEGYSVSREKKERFSLILESASTNQTSMYLCASSLRALTGDGQPQHFGDGTRLSIL.

The chain joins TRBV24-1 to TRBJ1-1, with 9 bases fitting TRBD1. The length of the CDR3 is 18 residues. The germline gives CDR1 KGHDR, CDR2 SFDVKD. V dropped 3 bases and J dropped 1; count of bases not matched to a gene: 11. The CDR3 region is CATSDPRRDREGNTEAFF. CDR3 nucleotides: TGTGCCACCAGTGATCCCAGACGGGACAGGGAGGGGAACACTGAAGCTTTCTTT.

The V gene is TRBV28, the J gene TRBJ2-6; the D is unclear. The CDR3 has 13 residues. CDR1 MDHEN and CDR2 SYDVKM come from the germline V gene. V lost 7 bases and J 0 bases, leaving 4 bases between the germline ends. CDR3 nucleotides: TGTGCCAGCACCTTCTCTGGGGCCAACGTCCTGACTTTC. Amino acid sequence: CASTFSGANVLTF. Full variable domain (missing parts from reference TRBV28 and TRBJ2-6): DVKVTQSSRYLVKRTGEKVFLECVQDMDHENMFWYRQDPGLGLRLIYFSYDVKMKEKGDIPEGYSVSREKKERFSLILESASTNQTSMYLCASTFSGANVLTFGAGSRLTVL.

V gene TRBV9 combines with J gene TRBJ1-6; D is unclear. The germline gives CDR1 SGDLS, CDR2 YYNGEE. This CDR3 spans 16 amino acids. The V gene lost 4 bases and the J gene lost 0 bases, with 11 bases spanning the gap. In DNA form, the CDR3 reads TGTGCCAGCAGCCCCCGTGCGAGCTCCTATAATTCACCCCTCCACTTT. It is translated as CASSPRASSYNSPLHF.

This chain uses TRBV28 with TRBJ2-7; a possible D gene is TRBD1 (5 bases). Trimming removed 3 bases from V and 0 bases from J, with 9 bases in between. Germline V gene lookup returns CDR1 MDHEN and CDR2 SYDVKM. The CDR3 length is 14 residues. DNA for the CDR3: TGTGCCAGCAGTTTGCGACAGACCTCCTACGAGCAGTACTTC. Translation gives CASSLRQTSYEQYF. Full variable domain (remainder filled in from reference TRBV28 and TRBJ2-7): DVKVTQSSRYLVKRTGEKVFLECVQDMDHENMFWYRQDPGLGLRLIYFSYDVKMKEKGDIPEGYSVSREKKERFSLILESASTNQTSMYLCASSLRQTSYEQYFGPGTRLTVT.

The genes are TRBV23-1 and TRBJ1-1, with 7 bases lining up with TRBD1. TRBV23-1 is noted as an ORF with a role that remains uncertain. This CDR3 spans 14 amino acids. V shed 6 bases and J 3 bases; nucleotides not matched to a gene: 7. The DNA for the CDR3 is TGCGCCAGCAGCCTCGACAGGGTCCACACTGAAGCTTTCTTT. Translation gives CASSLDRVHTEAFF.

This chain joins TRBV27 and TRBJ2-7; 10 bases line up with TRBD1. The CDR3 loop spans 13 amino acids. Trimming took 7 bases from V and 3 from J; bases not matched to a gene: 3. Germline-derived CDR1 and CDR2 are MNHEY and SMNVEV (reference sequence). The CDR3 loop is CASTRTGGYEQYF. CDR3 coding DNA: TGTGCCAGCACCAGGACAGGGGGCTACGAGCAGTACTTC.